This T cell receptor (beta chain) was identified during a study of blood T cell repertoires in COVID-19. The wider study: The samples span acute and convalescent COVID-19 from the United States, Italy and Spain. PBMCs, B-cell-depleted T cells, or T cells were the source of the cDNA or gDNA that made up the material.

Between the trimmed V and J ends, which lost 4 bases and 5 bases, there was a span of 12 bases. The germline gives CDR1 MDHEN, CDR2 SYDVKM. CDR3 size: 14 residues. Only in-frame clones appear in the TCRdb table, and some are missing; sequencing was by immunoSEQ multiplex PCR. Among about 210,000 clones listed, roughly 82% were seen once. The sample taken for sequencing was peripheral blood. The rearrangement uses TRBV28 and TRBJ2-1; D gene unclear. The TCR originated in an older woman with COVID-19, enrolled during active disease. The CDR3 sequence: CASSSGSSDNEQFF. CDR3 DNA sequence: TGTGCCAGCAGTTCCGGGTCCTCAGACAATGAGCAGTTCTTC. Combining the CDR3 with reference TRBV28 and TRBJ2-1 gives the whole variable domain DVKVTQSSRYLVKRTGEKVFLECVQDMDHENMFWYRQDPGLGLRLIYFSYDVKMKEKGDIPEGYSVSREKKERFSLILESASTNQTSMYLCASSSGSSDNEQFFGPGTRLTVL.